The clone carrying this T cell receptor beta chain was counted between two and nine times. Its antigen is undetermined. Germline V gene data show CDR1 as WSHSY and CDR2 as SAAADI. CDR3 length: 13 amino acids. The V gene lost 6 bases and the J gene lost 5 bases, with 14 bases spanning the gap. TCRdb re-derived calls from the reads in MiXCR, one entry per CDR3 protein. The sample shows approximately 730,000 distinct CDR3 sequences, almost 30% of them seen only once. The record originates from a study of T cell repertoires in cytomegalovirus infection. The wider study: HLA-B-restricted CMV epitopes that are well studied, plus recently identified HLA-C-restricted ones, were used by the study. Public TCR beta signatures were indicative of both CMV infection and a matching HLA type.

Study outcomes and limitations: The cumulative frequency of public TCR beta families identified carriers of CMV plus the relevant HLA. The ex vivo response was dominated by HLA-C-restricted CMV-specific TCR beta clonotypes.

The chain is built from TRBV10-2 and TRBJ2-7; D may be TRBD1 (5 bases). The sample in question was cultured CD8+ T cells from PBMCs, obtained from culture after CMV antigen stimulation. The clonotype was recovered from a human donor in good health (CMV status not recorded). Some clones in this sample may be carry-over from other donors' samples. The DNA of the CDR3 is TGCGCCAGCAGCCAAGACAGTTACCACGAGCAGTACTTC. This codes for CASSQDSYHEQYF.